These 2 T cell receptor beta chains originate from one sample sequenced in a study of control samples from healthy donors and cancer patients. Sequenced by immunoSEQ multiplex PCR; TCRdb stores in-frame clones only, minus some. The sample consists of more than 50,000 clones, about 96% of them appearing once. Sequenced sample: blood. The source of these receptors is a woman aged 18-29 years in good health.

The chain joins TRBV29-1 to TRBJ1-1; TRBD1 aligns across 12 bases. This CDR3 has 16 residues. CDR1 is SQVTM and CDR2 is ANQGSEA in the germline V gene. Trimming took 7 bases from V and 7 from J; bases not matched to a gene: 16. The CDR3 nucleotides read TGCAGCGCCCGGGACAGGGGGCGATGGACGACTGTTGAAGCTTTCTTT. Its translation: CSARDRGRWTTVEAFF.

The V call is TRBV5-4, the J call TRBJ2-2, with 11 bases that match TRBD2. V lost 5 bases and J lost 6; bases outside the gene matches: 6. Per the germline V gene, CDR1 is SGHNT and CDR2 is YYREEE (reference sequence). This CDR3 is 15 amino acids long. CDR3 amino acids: CASSLAGGPPGELFF. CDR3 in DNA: TGTGCCAGCAGTTTAGCGGGGGGGCCCCCCGGGGAGCTGTTTTTT.